This T cell receptor beta chain was recovered during a study of blood T cell repertoires in COVID-19. Germline V gene lookup returns CDR1 LGHNA and CDR2 YNFKEQ. V was shortened by 3 bases and J by 6 bases, with 17 bases between the two germline ends. The CDR3 runs to 15 residues. Produced via immunoSEQ multiplex PCR; TCRdb's table is partial and in-frame only. The data hold about 92,000 clones, with approximately 90% observed a single time. It was during active infection that Seattle patients were enrolled and then longitudinally followed. This rearrangement joins TRBV4-2 to TRBJ1-2, with D unclear. The sample comprised peripheral blood. The receptor comes from a woman aged 55-70 years with COVID-19, enrolled during active disease. CDR3 DNA sequence: TGTGCCAGCAGCCAGAGGGAAACAATAGGGAATGGCTACACCTTC. Translating gives CASSQRETIGNGYTF.